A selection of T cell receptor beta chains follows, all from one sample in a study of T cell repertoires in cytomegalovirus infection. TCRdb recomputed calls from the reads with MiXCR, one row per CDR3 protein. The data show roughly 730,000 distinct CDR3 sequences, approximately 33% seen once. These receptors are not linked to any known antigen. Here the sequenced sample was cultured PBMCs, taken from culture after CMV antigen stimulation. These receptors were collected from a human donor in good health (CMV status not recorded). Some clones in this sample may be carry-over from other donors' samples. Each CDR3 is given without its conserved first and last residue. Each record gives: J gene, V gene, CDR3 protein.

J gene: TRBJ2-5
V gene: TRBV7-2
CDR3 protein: ASSRQGTGSREYQETQY

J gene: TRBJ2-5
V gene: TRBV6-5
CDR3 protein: ATRRGETQY

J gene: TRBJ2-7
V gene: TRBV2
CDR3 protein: ASKWRETYEQY

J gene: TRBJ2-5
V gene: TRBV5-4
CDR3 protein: ASSLSQKETQY

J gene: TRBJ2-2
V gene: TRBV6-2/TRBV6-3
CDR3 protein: ASIAGSNTGELF

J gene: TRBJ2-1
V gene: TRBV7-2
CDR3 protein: ASSIGRGWGKEQF

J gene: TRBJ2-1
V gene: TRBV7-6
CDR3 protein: ASSVRHRESSYNEQF

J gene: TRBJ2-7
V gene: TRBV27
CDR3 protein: ASRRGGAGEFYEQY

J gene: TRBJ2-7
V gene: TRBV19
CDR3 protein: ASSMNRFYEQY

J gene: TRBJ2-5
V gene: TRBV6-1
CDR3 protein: ASSDAPEETQY

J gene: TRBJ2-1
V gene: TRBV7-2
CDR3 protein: ASSLEGTGRFEQF

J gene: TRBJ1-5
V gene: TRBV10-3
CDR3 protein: AISESLGPGAKGNQPQH

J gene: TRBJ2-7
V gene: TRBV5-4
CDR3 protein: ASSLMQGARGSSYEQY

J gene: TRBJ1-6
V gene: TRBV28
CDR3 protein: ASSFLQGAGSPLH

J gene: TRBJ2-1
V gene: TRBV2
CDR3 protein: ASTRSSLAGHSYNEQF

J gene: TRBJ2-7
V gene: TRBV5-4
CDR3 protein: ASSSQREVTYEQY

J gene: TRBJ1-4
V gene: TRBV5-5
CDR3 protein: ASNPSGDEKLF

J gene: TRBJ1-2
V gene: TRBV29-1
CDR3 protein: SVEGSTGGFGYT

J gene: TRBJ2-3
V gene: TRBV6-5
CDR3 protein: ASGAGGDLGDTQY

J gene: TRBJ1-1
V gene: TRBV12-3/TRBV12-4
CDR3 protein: ASSFRYSLNTEAF

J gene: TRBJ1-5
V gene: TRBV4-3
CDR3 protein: ASSRDKTGQPQH

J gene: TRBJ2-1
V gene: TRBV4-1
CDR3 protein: ASSQGPSYNEQF